This TCR beta chain emerged from a study of post-analysis software for immune sequencing data. Study-wide results and caveats: Patients used a handful of TRBV segments, including TRBV5-6, TRBV5-1 and TRBV20-1, more often than controls.

Comments on this clonotype: Its antigen is currently unknown.

CDR3 length: 15 amino acids. Germline V gene data show CDR1 as MNHEY and CDR2 as SVGEGT. Trimming cost V 6 bases and J 1 base, with 15 bases left between them. The authors incorporated unique molecular identifiers into the TCR beta cDNA libraries. TCRdb reprocessed the PCR reads with MiXCR, giving one entry per CDR3 protein. The sample gives about 380,000 distinct CDR3 sequences, approximately 33% of which show up once; around an eighth is in the top ten. This clonotype was obtained from a girl under 18 with multiple sclerosis. The rearrangement links TRBV6-2 or TRBV6-3 to TRBJ1-1; tentative D call: TRBD1 (5 bases). Sequences were obtained from blood. The CDR3 bases are TGTGCCAGCAGGCCTTGGGGCGCCGGGAACACTGAAGCTTTCTTT. Translated, it gives CASRPWGAGNTEAFF.